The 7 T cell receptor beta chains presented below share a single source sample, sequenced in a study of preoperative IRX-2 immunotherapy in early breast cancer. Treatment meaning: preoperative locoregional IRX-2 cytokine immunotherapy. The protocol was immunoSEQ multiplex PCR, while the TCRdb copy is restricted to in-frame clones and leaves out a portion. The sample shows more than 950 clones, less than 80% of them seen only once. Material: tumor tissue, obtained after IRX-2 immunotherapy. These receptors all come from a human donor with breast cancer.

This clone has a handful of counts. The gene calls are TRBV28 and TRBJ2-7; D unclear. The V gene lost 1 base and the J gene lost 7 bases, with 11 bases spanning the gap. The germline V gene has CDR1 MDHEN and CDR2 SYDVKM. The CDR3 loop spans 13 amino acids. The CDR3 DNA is TGTGCCAGCAGTTTATTCCCCAGACTTGAGCAGTACTTC. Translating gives CASSLFPRLEQYF.

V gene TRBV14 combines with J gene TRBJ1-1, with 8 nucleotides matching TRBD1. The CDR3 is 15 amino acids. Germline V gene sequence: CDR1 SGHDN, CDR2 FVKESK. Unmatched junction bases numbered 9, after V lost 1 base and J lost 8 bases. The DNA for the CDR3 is TGTGCCAGCAGCCAAGTAAGCTCAGGGGGCGCGGAAGCTTTCTTT. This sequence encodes CASSQVSSGGAEAFF.

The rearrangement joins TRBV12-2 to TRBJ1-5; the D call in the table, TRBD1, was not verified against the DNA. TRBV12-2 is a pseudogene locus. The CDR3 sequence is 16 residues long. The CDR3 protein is CASRLAGTDGNQPQHF. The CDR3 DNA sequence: TGTGCAAGTCGCTTAGCCGGGACAGATGGCAATCAGCCCCAGCATTTT.

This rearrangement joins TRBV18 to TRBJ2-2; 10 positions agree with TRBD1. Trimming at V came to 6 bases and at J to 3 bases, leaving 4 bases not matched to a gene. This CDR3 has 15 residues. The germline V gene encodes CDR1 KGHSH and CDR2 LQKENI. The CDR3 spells CASSRDRGDTGELFF. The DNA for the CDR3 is TGTGCCAGCTCGAGGGACAGGGGTGACACCGGGGAGCTGTTTTTT. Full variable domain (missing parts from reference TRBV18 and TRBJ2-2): NAGVMQNPRHLVRRRGQEARLRCSPMKGHSHVYWYRQLPEEGLKFMVYLQKENIIDESGMPKERFSAEFPKEGPSILRIQQVVRGDSAAYFCASSRDRGDTGELFFGEGSRLTVL.

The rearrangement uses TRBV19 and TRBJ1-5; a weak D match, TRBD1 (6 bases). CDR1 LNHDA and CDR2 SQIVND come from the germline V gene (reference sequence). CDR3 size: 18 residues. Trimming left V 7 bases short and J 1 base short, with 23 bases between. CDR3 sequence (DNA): TGTGCCAGTACCCCGGGGGGGCGGTCGGGGTCGAGCAATCAGCCCCAGCATTTT. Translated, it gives CASTPGGRSGSSNQPQHF.

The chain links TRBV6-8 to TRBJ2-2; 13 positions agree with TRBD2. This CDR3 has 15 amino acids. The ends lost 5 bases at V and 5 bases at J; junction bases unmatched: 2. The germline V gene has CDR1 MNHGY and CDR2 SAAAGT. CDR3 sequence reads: CASSRTSGGTGELFF. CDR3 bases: TGTGCCAGCAGTAGGACTAGCGGGGGTACCGGGGAGCTGTTTTTT.

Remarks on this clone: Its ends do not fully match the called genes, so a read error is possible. The CDR3 DNA reads TGTGCCATCAGTGGGACAGTCCAAGAGACCCAGTACTTC. This sequence encodes CAISGTVQETQYF. The rearrangement uses TRBV6-8 and TRBJ2-5; 7 positions match TRBD1. CDR1 MNHGY and CDR2 SAAAGT come from the germline V gene. The CDR3 contains 13 residues.